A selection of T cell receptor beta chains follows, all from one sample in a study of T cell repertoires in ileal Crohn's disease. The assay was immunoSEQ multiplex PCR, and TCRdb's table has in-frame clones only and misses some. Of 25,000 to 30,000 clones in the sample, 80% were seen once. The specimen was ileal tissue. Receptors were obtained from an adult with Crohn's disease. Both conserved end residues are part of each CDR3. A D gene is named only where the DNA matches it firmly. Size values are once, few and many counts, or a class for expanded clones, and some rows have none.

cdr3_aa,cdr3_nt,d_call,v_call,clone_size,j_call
CASSSLTDTQYF,TGTGCCAGCAGTTCCCTCACAGATACGCAGTATTTT,.,TRBV2,.,TRBJ2-3
CASSSRGRRQGVYNEQFF,TGTGCCAGCAGCTCACGAGGCAGGAGACAGGGAGTTTACAATGAGCAGTTCTTC,TRBD1,TRBV7-3,.,TRBJ2-1
CAWRARDSSLMDSPLHF,TGTGCCTGGAGAGCCCGGGACAGCTCCCTTATGGATTCACCCCTCCACTTT,TRBD1,TRBV30,few,TRBJ1-6
CASSQGTGVEQYF,TGTGCCAGCAGCCAAGGAACAGGGGTCGAGCAGTACTTC,TRBD1,TRBV4-2,.,TRBJ2-7
CASSLALAGTDTQYF,TGCGCCAGCAGCTTGGCCCTAGCGGGGACAGATACGCAGTATTTT,TRBD2,TRBV5-1,.,TRBJ2-3
CASARGTTNEKLFF,TGTGCCAGCGCTAGGGGGACAACTAATGAAAAACTGTTTTTT,.,TRBV6-5,once,TRBJ1-4
CASSITHRGTGGEKLFF,TGTGCCAGTAGCATCACGCACCGGGGAACCGGAGGTGAAAAACTGTTTTTT,.,TRBV19,.,TRBJ1-4
CASSEFNFPDTQYF,TGTGCCAGCAGTGAATTTAACTTCCCAGATACGCAGTATTTT,.,TRBV6-5,.,TRBJ2-3
CASRLGQGPYAFF,TGTGCCAGTAGACTCGGACAGGGCCCGTACGCTTTCTTT,TRBD1,TRBV19,.,TRBJ1-1
CASNSRDRGYNEQFF,TGTGCCAGCAATTCCCGGGACAGGGGTTACAATGAGCAGTTCTTC,TRBD1,TRBV6-6,.,TRBJ2-1
CASSSTGVSSEAFF,TGTGCCAGCAGTTCTACAGGGGTTAGCTCTGAAGCTTTCTTT,TRBD1,TRBV2,few,TRBJ1-1
CASSSRLASYNEQFF,TGTGCCAGCAGTTCCAGACTAGCGTCCTACAATGAGCAGTTCTTC,TRBD2,TRBV7-6,.,TRBJ2-1
CASSQDWAAYQPQHF,TGTGCCAGCAGCCAAGATTGGGCAGCCTATCAGCCCCAGCATTTT,.,TRBV4-2,.,TRBJ1-5
CASRRLSIVGEKLFF,TGTGCCAGCAGGCGACTCTCAATAGTAGGTGAAAAACTGTTTTTT,.,TRBV5-6,.,TRBJ1-4
CASSYGQGWNTGELFF,TGCGCCAGCAGCTACGGACAGGGTTGGAACACCGGGGAGCTGTTTTTT,TRBD1,TRBV5-1,few,TRBJ2-2
CASSRTGPGNTIYF,TGTGCCAGCAGCCGGACAGGGCCTGGAAACACCATATATTTT,TRBD1,TRBV6-5,.,TRBJ1-3
CASYTGTYYGYTF,TGTGCCAGTTATACCGGGACTTACTATGGCTACACCTTC,.,TRBV2,.,TRBJ1-2
CASSVELGLVTDTQYF,TGTGCCAGCAGCGTAGAACTTGGTCTGGTTACAGATACGCAGTATTTT,.,TRBV9,.,TRBJ2-3
CASSQMVGGWTLSTQYF,TGCGCCAGCAGCCAAATGGTGGGGGGGTGGACATTATCAACCCAGTACTTC,TRBD2,TRBV4-1,.,TRBJ2-5
CASSPARQGYNEQFF,TGTGCCAGCAGCCCCGCGCGGCAGGGCTACAATGAGCAGTTCTTC,.,TRBV9,.,TRBJ2-1
CASSSDRARGNNYGYTF,TGCGCCAGCAGCTCGGACAGGGCCCGTGGAAATAACTATGGCTACACCTTC,TRBD1,TRBV5-1,.,TRBJ1-2
CASSHIPGQGDTEAFF,TGTGCCAGCAGCCACATTCCGGGACAGGGAGACACTGAAGCTTTCTTT,TRBD1,TRBV7-3,.,TRBJ1-1